This T cell receptor beta chain was recovered during a study of shared clonotypes between healthy human individuals. Among the unsorted PBMC samples, replicate PCRs used around 270 ng DNA, 25,000 to 35,000 T cell genomes. The protocol was immunoSEQ multiplex PCR, while the TCRdb copy is restricted to in-frame clones and leaves out a portion. The sample holds about 490,000 clones, around 80% seen once. The CDR3 extends over 18 amino acids. V lost 4 bases and J lost 5; bases outside the gene matches: 14. CDR1 is MNHEY, CDR2 SMNVEV, per germline (reference sequence). The donors were all Caucasian adults (living in Nashville, Tennessee). This clone was seen only a few times. Its antigen is not known. Study-wide results and limits: Researchers sampled blood only, noting tissue repertoires likely differ.

Sequencing was done on a sample of PBMCs. The source is a woman aged 40 to 55 in good health. Some clones in this sample may be carry-over from other donors' samples. V and J are TRBV27 and TRBJ2-5; 12 bases fit TRBD2. The CDR3 region has the DNA TGTGCCAGCAGTTCGATTTGGACTAGCGGGATCCCGGCGGAGACCCAGTACTTC. Amino acids: CASSSIWTSGIPAETQYF.